Shown below are 7 T cell receptor beta chains from a single sample sequenced in a study of blood T cell repertoires in COVID-19. Sequenced by immunoSEQ multiplex PCR; TCRdb stores in-frame clones only, minus some. The table records a few hundred thousand clones, around 90% of them present only once. Sequenced sample: peripheral blood. These receptors came from a man between 18 and 29 years old who had recovered from COVID-19.

The rearrangement links TRBV11-2 to TRBJ2-3; no definite D call. From germline, CDR1 is SGHAT and CDR2 FQNNGV. This CDR3 spans 17 amino acids. V shed 5 bases and J shed 5 bases, with 23 bases lying between them. DNA for the CDR3: TGTGCCAGCAGCCCTAAATTTCATCCCAGCGCCGGAGATACGCAGTATTTT. Its translation is CASSPKFHPSAGDTQYF.

The chain couples TRBV7-9 to TRBJ2-7; the D gene is possibly TRBD1 (7 bases). Germline V gene lookup returns CDR1 SEHNR and CDR2 FQNEAQ (reference sequence). V was pared by 5 bases and J by 5 bases, with 22 bases between. The CDR3 runs 16 residues. The CDR3 region is CASSPGGQRLINEQYF. Written as DNA, the CDR3 is TGTGCCAGCAGCCCCGGGGGACAGCGTCTCATCAACGAGCAGTACTTC.

V is TRBV2 and J is TRBJ2-3; TRBD1 matches 7 bases. CDR3 size: 13 residues. J was trimmed by 5 bases and V by 4 bases; bases with no gene match: 3. In germline, CDR1 is SNHLY, CDR2 FYNNEI. DNA of the CDR3: TGTGCCAGCAGTGGACAGGGCGGAGATACGCAGTATTTT. It translates to CASSGQGGDTQYF. Combining the CDR3 with reference TRBV2 and TRBJ2-3 gives the whole variable domain EPEVTQTPSHQVTQMGQEVILRCVPISNHLYFYWYRQILGQKVEFLVSFYNNEISEKSEIFDDQFSVERPDGSNFTLKIRSTKLEDSAMYFCASSGQGGDTQYFGPGTRLTVL.

V gene TRBV6-5 combines with J gene TRBJ2-3; 7 bases align to TRBD1. Germline CDR1 and CDR2: MNHEY and SVGAGI. The CDR3 runs to 13 residues. V lost 10 bases, J lost 2 bases, and 6 bases stayed unmatched. The CDR3 DNA sequence: TGTGCCACCAGAGGGACAGACACAGATACGCAGTATTTT. Amino acids: CATRGTDTDTQYF.

The V and J genes are TRBV18 and TRBJ2-3; a possible D gene is TRBD2 (5 bases). CDR1 is KGHSH, CDR2 LQKENI, per germline. The CDR3 length is 15 residues. Trimming removed 3 bases from V and 11 bases from J, with 21 bases in between. CDR3 nucleotide sequence: TGTGCCAGCTCACCTGAACAGCGGCCTGGAATGGAGCAGTATTTT. Protein product: CASSPEQRPGMEQYF.

The V and J genes are TRBV7-5 and TRBJ1-5; TRBD1 is the table's D call, not checked against the DNA. TRBV7-5 counts as a pseudogene. The CDR3 sequence is 17 residues long. The CDR3 loop is CARNLTVRTRLGQPQHF. The DNA for the CDR3 is TGTGCCAGAAACTTGACAGTGAGAACCCGGCTGGGTCAGCCCCAGCATTTT.

The chain couples TRBV27 to TRBJ1-5; 8 bases match TRBD1. The CDR3 loop spans 16 amino acids. CDR1 and CDR2 from the germline V gene are MNHEY and SMNVEV (reference sequence). Trimming removed 5 bases from V and 0 bases from J; junction bases left unmatched: 6. The CDR3 here is CASSADRAVSNQPQHF. As DNA, the CDR3 is TGTGCCAGCAGTGCGGACAGGGCCGTTAGCAATCAGCCCCAGCATTTT.